This TCR beta chain was obtained from a study of radiotherapy plus CTLA-4 blockade in lung cancer. About the study: 15% to 20% of enrolled patients responded objectively, and 25% to 40% had disease control. Overall study findings and caveats: TCR clones from tumors expanded in blood after radiotherapy plus ipilimumab. How blood T cell clones changed early, along with interferon-beta, reportedly forecast response best.

With regard to this clone: The antigen is unknown.

Focal radiation plus CTLA-4 blockade with ipilimumab was given to patients with chemo-refractory metastatic non-small-cell lung cancer. Assay used: immunoSEQ multiplex PCR; TCRdb lists only in-frame clones, some missing. The repertoire consists of more than 80,000 clones, with 85% to 90% occurring once and the leading ten covering over 2%. Sequences were derived from peripheral blood, sampled from a patient treated with radiotherapy plus ipilimumab. This receptor was obtained from a human donor with non-small cell lung cancer that progressed on radiotherapy plus ipilimumab. Some clones in this sample may be carry-over from other donors' samples.

CDR3 nucleotide sequence: TGTGCCAGCAGTTTATTAAACCTCAACTACGAGCAGTACTTC. This encodes CASSLLNLNYEQYF. V gene TRBV28 combines with J gene TRBJ2-7; D unresolved. The length of the CDR3 is 14 residues. Germline CDR1 is MDHEN and CDR2 is SYDVKM. V gave up 1 base and J gave up 3 bases, with 10 bases separating them.